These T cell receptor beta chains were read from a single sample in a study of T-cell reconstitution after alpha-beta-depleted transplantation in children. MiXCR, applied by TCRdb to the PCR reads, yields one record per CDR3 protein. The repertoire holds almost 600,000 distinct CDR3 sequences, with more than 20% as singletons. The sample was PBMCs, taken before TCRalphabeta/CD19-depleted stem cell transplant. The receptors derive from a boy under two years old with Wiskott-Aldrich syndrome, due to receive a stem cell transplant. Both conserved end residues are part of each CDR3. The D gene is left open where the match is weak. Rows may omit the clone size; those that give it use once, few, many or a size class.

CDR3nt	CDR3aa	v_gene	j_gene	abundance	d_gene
TGTGCCAGCAGCTCTAGCGGGATGGGAAACATTCAGTACTTC	CASSSSGMGNIQYF	TRBV7-9	TRBJ2-4	few	TRBD2
TGTGCCAGCGGATTGACCCCTCTGGCGGTGACCTACAATGAGCAGTTCTTC	CASGLTPLAVTYNEQFF	TRBV6-1	TRBJ2-1	NA	NA
TGTGCCAGCAGTTTACCGCCCACTGGGAAGCCCCAGCATTTT	CASSLPPTGKPQHF	TRBV28	TRBJ1-5	few	NA
TGTGCCAGCAGCCCGTGGACTAGCGGGCTAAAGCAGTTCTTC	CASSPWTSGLKQFF	TRBV5-5	TRBJ2-1	few	TRBD2
TGCAGTGCTCCGCGACAGGGAGACAATTCACCCCTCCACTTT	CSAPRQGDNSPLHF	TRBV20-1	TRBJ1-6	NA	TRBD1
TGCGCCAGCAGCTTGGCCGTGGGAGACTCTGGAAACACCATATATTTT	CASSLAVGDSGNTIYF	TRBV5-1	TRBJ1-3	few	NA
TGCGCCAGCAGCAAGACGACTAGCGGGAGTGGGGAGCTGTTTTTT	CASSKTTSGSGELFF	TRBV5-1	TRBJ2-2	many	TRBD2
TGCAGTGCTAGAGTCCTGGGACAGGGAACCTATGGCTACACCTTC	CSARVLGQGTYGYTF	TRBV20-1	TRBJ1-2	NA	TRBD1
TGTGCCAGCAGTATACGACAGGTTAGCGATGAGCAGTTCTTC	CASSIRQVSDEQFF	TRBV12-3/TRBV12-4	TRBJ2-1	many	NA
TGTGCCAGCCAACGGGACGCCTTTTATGGCTACACCTTC	CASQRDAFYGYTF	TRBV5-6	TRBJ1-2	NA	NA
TGCGCCAGCAGCTTAAGCGGTATTACCTACAATGAGCAGTTCTTC	CASSLSGITYNEQFF	TRBV5-1	TRBJ2-1	few	NA
TGTGCCAGCAGCGTAGGTACGGGAGACGGCGAGGGTGAGCAGTTCTTC	CASSVGTGDGEGEQFF	TRBV9	TRBJ2-1	NA	NA
TGTGCCAGCAGCGCACGACTAGCGGCCTCCTACGAGCAGTACTTC	CASSARLAASYEQYF	TRBV7-8	TRBJ2-7	NA	TRBD2
TGCAGCGTTGAACAGGGTGTAGCCCCAAGCTCCTACAATGAGCAGTTCTTC	CSVEQGVAPSSYNEQFF	TRBV29-1	TRBJ2-1	NA	NA
TGCGCCAGCAGCTTGGTGGCGGGAGGGCCTAAAAACATTCAGTACTTC	CASSLVAGGPKNIQYF	TRBV5-1	TRBJ2-4	few	TRBD2
TGTGCCAGCAGCATACAGGGAGCTAATGAAAAACTGTTTTTT	CASSIQGANEKLFF	TRBV28	TRBJ1-4	NA	NA
TGTGCCACCAGCAGAGGGGAAGCAACCGGGGAGCTGTTTTTT	CATSRGEATGELFF	TRBV15	TRBJ2-2	NA	NA
TGCAGTTCCTCTAGCGGGAGGGCCAATGAGCAGTTCTTC	CSSSSGRANEQFF	TRBV20-1	TRBJ2-1	NA	TRBD2
TGCAGCGTTGAAAGGGGCACAGGGGGCTATGGCTACACCTTC	CSVERGTGGYGYTF	TRBV29-1	TRBJ1-2	NA	TRBD1
TGCGCCAGCAGCCAAGGGACTAGTGGGGCCTACGAGCAGTACTTC	CASSQGTSGAYEQYF	TRBV5-1	TRBJ2-7	NA	TRBD2
TGTGCCAGCTCACCGATCACAGGGGGAGGTCACACTGAAGCTTTCTTT	CASSPITGGGHTEAFF	TRBV18	TRBJ1-1	NA	TRBD1
TGTGCCAGCAGCTTAAGACCGGCCTGGTTGCCGGAGCTGTTTTTT	CASSLRPAWLPELFF	TRBV7-3	TRBJ2-2	NA	NA
TGTGCCAGCAGGGCAGAACCCATCACGCAGTATTTT	CASRAEPITQYF	TRBV28	TRBJ2-3	few	NA
TGCGCCAGCAGCTTTCGACAGGGAGGCCAGCCCCAGCATTTT	CASSFRQGGQPQHF	TRBV5-1	TRBJ1-5	few	TRBD1
TGTGCCACCAGTGATGGTCACCGGGGGACCCAGTACTTC	CATSDGHRGTQYF	TRBV24-1	TRBJ2-5	NA	NA
TGTGCCAGCAGTTTATCCGGGAGCTCTGGAAACACCATATATTTT	CASSLSGSSGNTIYF	TRBV27	TRBJ1-3	many	NA
TGTGCCACCAGCAGAGGCCGCGGCCTCTACGAGCAGTACTTC	CATSRGRGLYEQYF	TRBV15	TRBJ2-7	few	NA
TGCAGCGTTCTCAGCCTAGCGGGATTCGGGGAGCAGTTCTTC	CSVLSLAGFGEQFF	TRBV29-1	TRBJ2-1	few	TRBD2
TGCGCCAGCAGCTTGAGTTGGGGGGCGCCAGGCTACGAGCAGTACTTC	CASSLSWGAPGYEQYF	TRBV5-1	TRBJ2-7	NA	NA
TGTGCCAGCAGCGTAGCTTCCTCGGAGACCCAGTACTTC	CASSVASSETQYF	TRBV9	TRBJ2-5	few	NA
TGTGCCAGCAGTTCCGACAGGGGTTCGCTCTATGGCTACACCTTC	CASSSDRGSLYGYTF	TRBV27	TRBJ1-2	NA	TRBD1
TGTGCCAGCATCCCAGGGGGCTCGGATACGCAGTATTTT	CASIPGGSDTQYF	TRBV28	TRBJ2-3	few	TRBD1
TGCAGTGCTGGACCCCCGGGAGGGCTTCCCAACATTCAGTACTTC	CSAGPPGGLPNIQYF	TRBV20-1	TRBJ2-4	NA	TRBD2
TGTGCCAGCAGCTTGTGGGTAGGAATTTACAATGAGCAGTTCTTC	CASSLWVGIYNEQFF	TRBV5-6	TRBJ2-1	few	NA
TGCAGCGCTAGAGATCTAATAGAGCAGTTCTTC	CSARDLIEQFF	TRBV20-1	TRBJ2-1	NA	NA
TGTGCCAGCAGTCTCGGGACAGGGAACTACGAGCAGTACTTC	CASSLGTGNYEQYF	TRBV12-3/TRBV12-4	TRBJ2-7	NA	TRBD1
TGTGCCAGCAGCCCCCCGACTAGCGGGAGGGCCGCGAATGAGCAGTTCTTC	CASSPPTSGRAANEQFF	TRBV7-9	TRBJ2-1	NA	TRBD2
TGCGCCAGCAGCACCCCCGGGACTAGCTATAATGGTGAGCAGTTCTTC	CASSTPGTSYNGEQFF	TRBV5-1	TRBJ2-1	NA	TRBD2
TGCGCCAGCAGACAGGACCGGAATCAGCCCCAGCATTTT	CASRQDRNQPQHF	TRBV5-1	TRBJ1-5	NA	NA
TGTGCCAGCAGCGCCGGGACAGGGTACTACGAGCAGTACTTC	CASSAGTGYYEQYF	TRBV7-9	TRBJ2-7	NA	TRBD1
TGTGCCAGCAGGGCGCTAGCGAGCACAGATACGCAGTATTTT	CASRALASTDTQYF	TRBV2	TRBJ2-3	NA	NA
TGTGCCACCAGTGATCCCAATATGCTGGACATCTATGGCTACACCTTC	CATSDPNMLDIYGYTF	TRBV24-1	TRBJ1-2	NA	NA
TGTGCCGTGCGGGAGACGGCAGTAGGTGAGCAGTTCTTC	CAVRETAVGEQFF	TRBV10-3	TRBJ2-1	few	TRBD2
TGTGCCAGCAGCGCCGGGACTAGGGGTTACAATGAGCAGTTCTTC	CASSAGTRGYNEQFF	TRBV2	TRBJ2-1	few	TRBD2
TGCAGTGCTAGTTGGGGGAATGAGCAGTTCTTC	CSASWGNEQFF	TRBV20-1	TRBJ2-1	few	NA
TGCGCCAGCAGCCGCAGCGGTACAATGGCAGAGACCCAGTACTTC	CASSRSGTMAETQYF	TRBV5-1	TRBJ2-5	few	NA
TGCGCCAGCAAAGGACAGGGGGCCTACGAGCAGTACTTC	CASKGQGAYEQYF	TRBV5-1	TRBJ2-7	NA	TRBD1
TGTGCCAGCAACGACAACGGTCAAGAGACCCAGTACTTC	CASNDNGQETQYF	TRBV27	TRBJ2-5	few	NA
TGCGCCAGCAGGATACAGGGAGTAGGCACTGAAGCTTTCTTT	CASRIQGVGTEAFF	TRBV5-1	TRBJ1-1	NA	NA
TGCGCCAGCAGCGGGGACAGCTCCTACAATGAGCAGTTCTTC	CASSGDSSYNEQFF	TRBV5-1	TRBJ2-1	NA	TRBD1
TGTGCCAGCAGTCCTAGCGGGAGTCGTTACAATGAGCAGTTCTTC	CASSPSGSRYNEQFF	TRBV6-2/TRBV6-3	TRBJ2-1	NA	TRBD2
TGTGCCAGCAGCTCCGGCCTAGCGTACAGCACAGATACGCAGTATTTT	CASSSGLAYSTDTQYF	TRBV27	TRBJ2-3	few	NA
TGCAGTGCTCAGGAGGGTAACACTGAAGCTTTCTTT	CSAQEGNTEAFF	TRBV20-1	TRBJ1-1	few	NA